The present T cell receptor beta chain was sequenced within a study of T cell changes during pregnancy in multiple sclerosis. Trimming stripped 5 bases from V and 7 bases from J, with 17 bases between. The germline V gene has CDR1 SGHTA and CDR2 FQGNSA. The CDR3 sequence is 14 residues long. Profiling relied on immunoSEQ multiplex PCR, and the TCRdb table lists in-frame clones only, not all of them. This table holds under 30,000 clones, under 95% found once. This clone was recorded a few times. The input for sequencing was CD4+ T cells from peripheral blood mononuclear cells, taken after pregnancy. This TCR came from a female donor with multiple sclerosis, enrolled in a pregnancy study. The J gene is TRBJ2-5, the V gene TRBV7-2; D gene unclear. CDR3 amino acids: CASSLVKERGTQYF. The DNA of the CDR3 is TGTGCCAGCAGCCTGGTGAAAGAGCGTGGGACCCAGTACTTC.